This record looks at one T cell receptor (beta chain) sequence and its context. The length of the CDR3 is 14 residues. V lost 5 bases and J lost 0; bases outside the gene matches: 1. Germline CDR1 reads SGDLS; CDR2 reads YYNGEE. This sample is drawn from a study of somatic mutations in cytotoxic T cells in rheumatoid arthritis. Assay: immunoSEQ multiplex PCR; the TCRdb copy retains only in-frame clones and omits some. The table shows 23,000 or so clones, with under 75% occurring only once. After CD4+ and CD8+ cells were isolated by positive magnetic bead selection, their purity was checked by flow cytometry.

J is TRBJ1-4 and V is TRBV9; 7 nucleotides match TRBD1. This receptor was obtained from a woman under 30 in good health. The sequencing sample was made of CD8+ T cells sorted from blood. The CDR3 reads CASSGTATNEKLFF. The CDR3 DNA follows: TGTGCCAGCAGTGGGACAGCAACTAATGAAAAACTGTTTTTT.